A selection of T cell receptor beta chains follows, all from one sample in a study of cytomegalovirus exposure and HLA in healthy donors. Clones were sequenced by immunoSEQ multiplex PCR, and TCRdb holds only the in-frame ones, with some missing. The table includes more than 100,000 clones, less than 80% detected once. The material sequenced was PBMCs. These receptors were obtained from a man in his forties or fifties in good health and CMV-seropositive. CDR3s leave out the opening cysteine and the closing phenylalanine or tryptophan. Rows may omit the clone size; those that give it use once, few, many or a size class.

clone_size v_call cdr3_aa
NA TRBV9 ASSVDRLNTGELF
NA TRBV5-1 ASSRRDSNEQY
NA TRBV5-1 ASSFVGSDTEAF
NA TRBV11-2 ASSRGVGGVNGYT
NA TRBV7-2 ASSSARLAGTDTQY
NA TRBV7-2 ASSLVAGGNQPQH
NA TRBV4-1 ASSQDWTANNGELF
once TRBV2 ASSLGSGYNEQF
NA TRBV14 ASSQDRGAAYGYT
once TRBV7-9 ASTPGGF
NA TRBV5-1 ASSSGSDHTGETQY
NA TRBV2 ASSEPRRSSGANVLT
once TRBV25-1 ASSDTGQTNEQF
NA TRBV25-1 ASTTGVNTEAF
NA TRBV19 ASSIVGLYTDTQY
NA TRBV27 ASSPQGDGELF
NA TRBV7-9 ASSHWTDSGNTIY
NA TRBV10-3 AISQQGDYGYT
NA TRBV10-2 ASSEGDSQSGYT
NA TRBV10-2 ASSDLRGGSWNEQF
NA TRBV11-2 ASTAGTGGSLGANVLT
few TRBV19 ASSPDAGQADTGELF
few TRBV18 ASSPTGGNYGYT
NA TRBV11-2 ASSLVGQMSYNEQF
NA TRBV6-4 ASSLRGGGGADTQY